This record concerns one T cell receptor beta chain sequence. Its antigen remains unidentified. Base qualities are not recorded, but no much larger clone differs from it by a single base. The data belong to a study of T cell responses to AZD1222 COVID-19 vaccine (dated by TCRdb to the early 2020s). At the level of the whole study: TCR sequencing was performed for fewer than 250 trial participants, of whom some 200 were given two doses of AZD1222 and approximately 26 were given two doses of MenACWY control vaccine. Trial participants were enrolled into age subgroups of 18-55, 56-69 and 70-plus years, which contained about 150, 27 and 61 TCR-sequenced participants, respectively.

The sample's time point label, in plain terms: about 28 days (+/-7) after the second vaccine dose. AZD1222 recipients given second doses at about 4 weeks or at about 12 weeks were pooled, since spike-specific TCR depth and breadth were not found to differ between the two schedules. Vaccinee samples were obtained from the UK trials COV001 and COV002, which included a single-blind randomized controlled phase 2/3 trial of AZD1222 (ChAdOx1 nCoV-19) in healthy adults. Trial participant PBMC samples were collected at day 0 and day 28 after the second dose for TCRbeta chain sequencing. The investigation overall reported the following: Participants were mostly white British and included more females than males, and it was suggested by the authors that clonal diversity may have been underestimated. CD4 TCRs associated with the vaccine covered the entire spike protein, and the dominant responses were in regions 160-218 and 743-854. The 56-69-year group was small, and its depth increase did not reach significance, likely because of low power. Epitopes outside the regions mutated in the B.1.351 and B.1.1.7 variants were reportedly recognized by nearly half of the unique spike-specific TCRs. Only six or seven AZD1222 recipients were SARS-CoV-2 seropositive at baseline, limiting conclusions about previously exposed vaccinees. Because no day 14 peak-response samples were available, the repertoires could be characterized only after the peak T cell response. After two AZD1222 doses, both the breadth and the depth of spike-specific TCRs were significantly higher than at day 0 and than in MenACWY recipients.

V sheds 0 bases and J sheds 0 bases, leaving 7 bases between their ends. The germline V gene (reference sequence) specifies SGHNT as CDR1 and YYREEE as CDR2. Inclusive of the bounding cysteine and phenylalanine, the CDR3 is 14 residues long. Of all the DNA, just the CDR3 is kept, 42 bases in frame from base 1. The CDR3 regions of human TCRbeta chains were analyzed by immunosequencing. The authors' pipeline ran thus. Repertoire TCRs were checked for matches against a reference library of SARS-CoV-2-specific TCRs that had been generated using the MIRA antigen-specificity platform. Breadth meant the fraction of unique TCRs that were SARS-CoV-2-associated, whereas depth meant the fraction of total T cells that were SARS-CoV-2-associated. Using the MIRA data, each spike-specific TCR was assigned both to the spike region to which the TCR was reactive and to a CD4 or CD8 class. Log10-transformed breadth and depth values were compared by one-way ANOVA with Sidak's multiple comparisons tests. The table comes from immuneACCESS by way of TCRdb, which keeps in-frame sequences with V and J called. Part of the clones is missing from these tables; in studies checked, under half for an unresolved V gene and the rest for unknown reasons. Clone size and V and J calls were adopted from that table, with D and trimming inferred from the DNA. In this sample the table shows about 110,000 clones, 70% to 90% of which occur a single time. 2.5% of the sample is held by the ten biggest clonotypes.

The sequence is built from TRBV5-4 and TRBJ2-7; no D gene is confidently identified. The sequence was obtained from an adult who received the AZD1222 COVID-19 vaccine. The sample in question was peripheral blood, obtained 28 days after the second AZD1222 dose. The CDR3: CASSLGSSSYEQYF. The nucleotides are TGTGCCAGCAGCTTGGGTTCGTCCTCCTACGAGCAGTACTTC. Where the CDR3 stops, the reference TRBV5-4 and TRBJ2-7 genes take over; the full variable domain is ETGVTQSPTHLIKTRGQQVTLRCSSQSGHNTVSWYQQALGQGPQFIFQYYREEENGRGNFPPRFSGLQFPNYSSELNVNALELDDSALYLCASSLGSSSYEQYFGPGTRLTVT.